This T cell receptor (beta chain) was found in a study of blood T cell repertoires in COVID-19. Study-wide context: COVID-19 samples, acute and convalescent, were from the United States, Italy and Spain. PBMCs, B-cell-depleted T cells, or T cells were the source of the cDNA or gDNA that made up the material.

The V gene's germline CDR1 is SNHLY and CDR2 FYNNEI. The CDR3 extends over 14 amino acids. Trimming at V came to 6 bases and at J to 8 bases, leaving 10 bases not matched to a gene. In the study's own analysis: Reference gene primer amplification gave nucleated cell count estimates. Generated by immunoSEQ multiplex PCR, the TCRdb table keeps only in-frame clones and is missing some. The DNA gave D and trimming, while V, J and clone size come from that table. The sample includes roughly 130,000 clones, roughly 80% seen only once; the top ten take roughly 15%. This chain links TRBV2 with TRBJ1-2, with TRBD1 matching over 9 bases. Material: peripheral blood. The origin of this receptor is a woman aged 45-65 years with acute or convalescent COVID-19. CDR3 DNA: TGTGCCAGCAGGAAAAAACAGGGGGCGGTCGGCTACACCTTC. Protein sequence: CASRKKQGAVGYTF.